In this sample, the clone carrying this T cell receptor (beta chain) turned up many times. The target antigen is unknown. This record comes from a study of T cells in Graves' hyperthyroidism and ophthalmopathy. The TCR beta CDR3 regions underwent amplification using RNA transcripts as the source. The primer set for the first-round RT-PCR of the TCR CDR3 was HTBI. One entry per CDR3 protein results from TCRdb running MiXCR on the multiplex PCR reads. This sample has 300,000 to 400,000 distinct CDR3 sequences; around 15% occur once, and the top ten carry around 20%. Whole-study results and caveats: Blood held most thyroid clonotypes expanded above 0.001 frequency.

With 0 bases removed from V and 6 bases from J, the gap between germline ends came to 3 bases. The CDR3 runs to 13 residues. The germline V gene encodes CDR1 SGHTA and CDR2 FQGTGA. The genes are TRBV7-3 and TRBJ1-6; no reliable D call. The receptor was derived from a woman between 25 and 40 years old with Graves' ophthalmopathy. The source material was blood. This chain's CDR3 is CASSLTSNSPLHF. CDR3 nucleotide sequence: TGTGCCAGCAGCTTAACTTCTAATTCACCCCTCCACTTT.